The entry below describes one TCR beta chain. In its sample, this clone was seen a few times. It has no known antigen specificity. No qualities accompany the bases; no much larger clone lies one base away. The germline ends are 12 bases apart after V is trimmed by 0 bases and J by 7 bases. The CDR3 runs 15 residues from the cysteine to the phenylalanine. CDR3 DNA only is kept here, 45 bases in frame from base 1. This entry is derived from a study of CD8+ T cells in alopecia areata (dated by TCRdb to the late 2010s). Background for the entire study: The treated patients, all with moderate-to-severe alopecia areata, were enrolled in an open-label pilot trial of oral tofacitinib given at 5 to 10 mg twice daily. In treated patients, disease severity was measured using the SALT score, which gives the percentage of scalp surface area affected. Patients received tofacitinib for 6 to 18 months and were then followed off drug for 6 months to check for delayed response and recurrence. Clonality in the scalp was compared among normal scalp (n=4), patchy alopecia areata scalp (n=8), and alopecia totalis/universalis scalp (n=8). TCRbeta CDR3 regions were amplified by immunoSEQ multiplex PCR with 35 Vbeta forward and 13 Jbeta reverse primers. Patients on tofacitinib were biopsied at baseline and after 4 and 24 weeks of treatment, and several of the patients also had a later scalp biopsy. RNA was extracted with the PAXgene miRNA kit for fixed scalp, the miRNeasy kit for PBMCs, and the RNeasy kit for mouse skin. Scalp tissue and sorted CD4+ and CD8+ peripheral blood T cells from patchy and totalis/universalis alopecia areata patients and from healthy controls were covered by human TCRbeta sequencing. In both human patients and the C3H/HeJ mouse model, the study applied high-throughput TCRbeta sequencing to look at T cell clonal expansion in alopecia areata. Broad study findings and their caveats: During tofacitinib treatment, many expanded lesional clones stuck around in both scalp and blood, and this persistence may partly explain why relapse happens after treatment is stopped. Tofacitinib significantly lowered scalp clonality and the number of expanded CD8+ clones among the top 100 scalp clones. Shared TCR sequences between patients were less evident than in mice, which may be partly attributable to HLA diversity in the patient population. Compared with normal scalp, lesional scalp, particularly in alopecia totalis/universalis, had higher clonality and more expanded CD8+ clones, which suggests antigenic drive. Unlike mouse skin, where gammadelta T cells dominate, normal human skin contains resident alphabeta T cells that get sequenced too, which complicates analysis of the scalp TCR repertoire. Because the treated cohort was small and included a single nonresponder, larger studies are needed to assess links between baseline CD8+ expansion and response.

Library preparation employed the immunoSEQ multiplex PCR assay. For TCR sequencing, RNA was extracted from every sample and reverse transcribed into cDNA to serve as template. First-strand cDNA was synthesized using SuperScript III with a 2:1 mix of oligo-dT and random hexamers. A synthetic immune receptor repertoire was used to measure amplification bias, and any remaining bias was corrected computationally. The source study handled its data this way. Raw reads were preprocessed to remove errors, and CDR3 was defined according to IMGT conventions as the region from the conserved cysteine to phenylalanine. To get clonality, Shannon entropy was normalized by log2 of the number of productive unique TCRs and the result was subtracted from 1. Scalp TCRbeta sequences were cross-referenced with sorted blood CD4 and CD8 repertoires so that the CD4 or CD8 identity of scalp clones could be inferred. The table was pulled from immuneACCESS by TCRdb, which kept in-frame rearrangements only. Such tables lose some clones; where checked, under half of the loss comes from unresolved V genes, and the rest has no known cause. V and J calls and clone size are those listed in that table; D and trimming were worked out from the DNA. The sample has about 190,000 clones on record, roughly 70% of them singletons. 1.3% of the sample is in the top ten clones.

This specimen's treatment or condition label, interpreted: oral pan-JAK inhibitor, 5-10 mg twice daily. Peripheral blood and lesional scalp punch biopsies were obtained from patients with alopecia areata. PBMCs were isolated by density centrifugation and stained for CD3, CD4 and CD8, after which CD4+ and CD8+ T cells were sorted on a FACSAria. This chain is built from TRBV23-1 and TRBJ1-4, with the D gene uncertain. Being an ORF, TRBV23-1 has a function that is uncertain. This sequence originates from a human donor with alopecia areata. The sequencing here drew on CD4+ T cells sorted from blood, taken between weeks 49 and 50, from a patient treated with tofacitinib. The CDR3 corresponds to CASSQSAWFGEKLFF. At the DNA level, the sequence is TGCGCCAGCAGTCAATCGGCGTGGTTCGGTGAAAAACTGTTTTTT.